This T cell receptor beta chain was recovered during a study of blood T cell repertoires in COVID-19. Study details: Samples taken during acute and convalescent COVID-19 were collected in the United States, Italy and Spain. PBMCs, B-cell-depleted T cells, or T cells were the source of the cDNA or gDNA that made up the material.

Original processing methods: Scientists estimated how many nucleated cells there were by amplifying reference gene primers. The table came from immunoSEQ multiplex PCR; TCRdb's copy has only in-frame clones and leaves some out. D and trimming come from the DNA, and the V and J calls and clone size come from that table. The sample has 120,000 to 150,000 clones, approximately 81% seen once. V lost 4 bases, J lost 1 base, and 6 bases stayed unmatched. The CDR3 extends over 16 amino acids. CDR1 is MNHEY and CDR2 is SMNVEV in the germline V gene (reference sequence). The rearrangement joins TRBV27 to TRBJ1-1, with 10 bases identical to TRBD1. The sequence was obtained from a human donor with acute or convalescent COVID-19. The donor label of this sample is uncertain. Sequences were obtained from peripheral blood. CDR3 region: CASSYDRGRGNTEAFF. Here the CDR3 DNA reads TGTGCCAGCAGTTATGACAGGGGGCGCGGGAACACTGAAGCTTTCTTT.